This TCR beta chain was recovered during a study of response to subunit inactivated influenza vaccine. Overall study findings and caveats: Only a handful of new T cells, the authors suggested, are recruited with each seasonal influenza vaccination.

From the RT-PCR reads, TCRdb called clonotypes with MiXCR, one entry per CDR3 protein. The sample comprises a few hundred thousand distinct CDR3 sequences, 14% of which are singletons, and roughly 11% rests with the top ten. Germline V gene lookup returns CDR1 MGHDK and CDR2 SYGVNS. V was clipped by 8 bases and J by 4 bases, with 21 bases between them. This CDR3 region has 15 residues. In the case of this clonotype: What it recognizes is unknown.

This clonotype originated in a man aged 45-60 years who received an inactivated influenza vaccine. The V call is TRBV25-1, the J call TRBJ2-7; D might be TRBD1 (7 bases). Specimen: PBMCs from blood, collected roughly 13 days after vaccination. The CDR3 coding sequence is TGTGCCAGCTCACTAACAGGGGACTTTGGGTACGAGCAGTACTTC. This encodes CASSLTGDFGYEQYF.